The text below deals with one T cell receptor (beta chain). The target antigen is unknown. The ends were cut back, 2 bases at V and 1 base at J, with 6 bases in the middle. The CDR3 loop spans 14 amino acids. Germline-derived CDR1 and CDR2 are SGHTA and FQGNSA. This record comes from a study of Ad26.COV2.S vaccination and SARS-CoV-2 variants. About the study: The study gave Ad26.COV2.S intramuscularly, once or twice 56 days apart.

Clones were sequenced by immunoSEQ multiplex PCR, and TCRdb holds only the in-frame ones, with some missing. The sample records about 480,000 clones, 70% to 90% being singletons. Findings and caveats of the study: Compared with placebo recipients, vaccine recipients had higher spike-specific TCR breadth. Non-spike TCR breadth showed similarity between vaccine and placebo recipients.

Indicated treatment: about 20 received Ad26.COV2.S at low or high dose, single or two shots; 5 received placebo; per-sample allocation not given. Sampling was performed 63 days after the first vaccine or placebo injection. At a Boston site, the person donating was an adult of 18-55 years. The clonotype comes from a person between 18 and 65 years old who received the Ad26.COV2.S COVID-19 vaccine or a placebo. The chain uses TRBV7-2 and TRBJ1-3; no definite D call. Here the sequenced sample was peripheral blood, taken in a trial of Ad26.COV2.S vaccine versus placebo. This CDR3 is CASSLTGSGNTIYF. CDR3 DNA: TGTGCCAGCAGCTTAACTGGGTCTGGAAACACCATATATTTT.